A single sample gave rise to the 24 T cell receptor beta chains below, sequenced in a study of blood T cell repertoires in COVID-19. The assay was immunoSEQ multiplex PCR, and TCRdb's table has in-frame clones only and misses some. This sample has 250,000 to 300,000 clones, with under 95% found just once. The sample was PBMCs or T cells enriched from blood (not recorded which). The receptor source for this set is a middle-aged woman with acute COVID-19.

The chain links TRBV14 to TRBJ2-5, with TRBD1 matching over 10 bases. With 4 bases clipped from V and 4 bases from J, the junction kept 6 bases outside the gene matches. There are 15 residues in the CDR3. Germline assignment: CDR1 SGHDN and CDR2 FVKESK. The CDR3 is CASSRYGDRGETQYF. The DNA of the CDR3 is TGTGCCAGCAGCCGTTACGGGGACAGGGGAGAGACCCAGTACTTC.

The chain has TRBV6-5 and TRBJ2-2; 12 nucleotides line up with TRBD2. V shed 6 bases and J 4 bases; nucleotides not matched to a gene: 3. This CDR3 region has 15 residues. Germline V lookup: CDR1 MNHEY, CDR2 SVGAGI. The CDR3 sequence is CASRLAGGTTGELFF. CDR3 sequence (DNA): TGTGCCAGCAGACTAGCGGGGGGAACCACCGGGGAGCTGTTTTTT.

J is TRBJ2-3 and V is TRBV11-3; D might be TRBD1 (6 bases). Trimming took 1 base from V and 3 from J, leaving 14 bases between them. Germline values: CDR1 SGHNT, CDR2 YENEEA. CDR3 length: 16 amino acids. The CDR3 reads CASSLVGDRQTDTQYF. In DNA form, the CDR3 reads TGTGCCAGCAGCTTAGTAGGAGACAGGCAGACAGATACGCAGTATTTT. The full variable domain, completed using reference TRBV11-3 and TRBJ2-3, is EAGVVQSPRYKIIEKKQPVAFWCNPISGHNTLYWYLQNLGQGPELLIRYENEEAVDDSQLPKDRFSAERLKGVDSTLKIQPAELGDSAVYLCASSLVGDRQTDTQYFGPGTRLTVL.

This chain joins TRBV3-1 (or the pseudogene TRBV3-2) and TRBJ1-6; D is perhaps TRBD1 (5 bases). Trimming left V 3 bases short and J 14 bases short, with 20 bases between. From germline, CDR1 is LGHDT and CDR2 YNNKEL (reference sequence). This CDR3 region has 15 residues. CDR3 nucleotide sequence: TGTGCCAGCAGCCAGGGCAGGGATTTTCATGGGGCCCTCCACTTT. Its protein is CASSQGRDFHGALHF.

The CDR3 loop reads CATSDLRGGANTGELFF. The CDR3 DNA reads as TGTGCCACCAGTGATTTGCGGGGGGGCGCGAACACCGGGGAGCTGTTTTTT. The chain is built from TRBV24-1 and TRBJ2-2; 8 positions agree with TRBD2. J was trimmed by 0 bases and V by 0 bases; bases with no gene match: 2. The CDR3 contains 17 residues. The V gene's germline CDR1 is KGHDR and CDR2 SFDVKD.

This clone appeared once. The rearrangement uses TRBV5-1 and TRBJ1-5, with D uncertain. The germline V gene has CDR1 SGHRS and CDR2 YFSETQ. CDR3 length: 15 amino acids. V lost 0 bases and J lost 2, with 9 bases in between. The CDR3: CASSLGPERNQPQHF. The CDR3 DNA sequence: TGCGCCAGCAGCTTGGGGCCGGAGCGCAATCAGCCCCAGCATTTT.

The V call is TRBV15, the J call TRBJ1-4; a possible D gene is TRBD1 (5 bases). Trimming removed 0 bases from V and 6 bases from J, with 11 bases in between. Germline V gene lookup returns CDR1 LNHNV and CDR2 YYDKDF (reference sequence). There are 15 residues in the CDR3. The CDR3 loop is CATSRDRGVYEKLFF. In DNA, the CDR3 is TGTGCCACCAGCAGAGATCGGGGGGTGTATGAAAAACTGTTTTTT.

This rearrangement joins TRBV5-6 to TRBJ1-2; D unresolved. V was cut by 2 bases and J by 4 bases, with 21 bases left in between. This CDR3 has 17 amino acids. Germline CDR1 is SGHDT and CDR2 is YYEEEE. The CDR3 loop reads CASSLLGLLLGGYGYTF. The CDR3 DNA is TGTGCCAGCAGCTTACTTGGACTTCTGCTAGGTGGCTATGGCTACACCTTC.

This clone was counted between two and nine times. The same CDR3 is also encoded by other DNA sequences in this sample. The gene calls are TRBV10-2 and TRBJ1-2; D perhaps matches TRBD1 (6 bases). The CDR3 runs to 12 residues. Germline V CDR1 and CDR2: WSHSY, SAAADI. Trimming left V 8 bases short and J 5 bases short, with 12 bases between. The CDR3 protein is CASRQDAYGYTF. In nucleotides, the CDR3 is TGCGCCAGCCGACAGGACGCGTATGGCTACACCTTC.

This clone has just one count. The chain combines TRBV5-1 with TRBJ2-7; 7 nucleotides align to TRBD1. The V gene end was trimmed by 4 bases and the J gene end by 2 bases; junction bases not matched to a gene: 3. Germline V gene data show CDR1 as SGHRS and CDR2 as YFSETQ. CDR3 length equals 13 residues. CDR3 in amino acids: CASSRDSAYEQYF. The CDR3 DNA is TGCGCCAGCAGCAGGGACAGTGCCTACGAGCAGTACTTC.

The J gene is TRBJ1-2, the V gene TRBV29-1; D is perhaps TRBD1 (5 bases). The CDR3 consists of 13 residues. Trimming took 6 bases from V and 0 from J, leaving 11 bases between them. Germline-derived CDR1 and CDR2 are SQVTM and ANQGSEA. CDR3 protein: CSVEGTANYGYTF. CDR3 DNA sequence: TGCAGCGTGGAGGGGACCGCTAACTATGGCTACACCTTC.

This clone has just a few counts. This chain connects TRBV7-9 to TRBJ1-2; D is uncertain. V lost 1 base to trimming and J lost 4 bases, with 4 bases between them. The germline gives CDR1 SEHNR, CDR2 FQNEAQ (reference sequence). The CDR3 has 12 amino acids. CDR3 nucleotide sequence: TGTGCCAGCAGCTTAGACAGCTATGGCTACACCTTC. Its translation is CASSLDSYGYTF.

V gene TRBV7-9 combines with J gene TRBJ1-3, with D hard to call. The CDR3 covers 12 residues. Germline lookup yields CDR1 SEHNR and CDR2 FQNEAQ (reference sequence). Trimming removed 5 bases from V and 3 bases from J, with 5 bases in between. The CDR3 protein is CASSRDGNTIYF. The CDR3 nucleotides read TGTGCCAGCAGCCGGGATGGAAACACCATATATTTT.

The rearrangement uses TRBV19 and TRBJ2-6, with D maybe TRBD2 (5 bases). The germline gives CDR1 LNHDA, CDR2 SQIVND (reference sequence). There are 17 residues in the CDR3. Between the trimmed V and J ends, which lost 2 bases and 4 bases, there was a span of 15 bases. The CDR3 coding sequence is TGTGCCAGTAGTATATTAGGAGGATCCTCAGGGGCCAACGTCCTGACTTTC. This sequence encodes CASSILGGSSGANVLTF. The full variable domain, its missing parts supplied by reference TRBV19 and TRBJ2-6, is DGGITQSPKYLFRKEGQNVTLSCEQNLNHDAMYWYRQDPGQGLRLIYYSQIVNDFQKGDIAEGYSVSREKKESFPLTVTSAQKNPTAFYLCASSILGGSSGANVLTFGAGSRLTVL.

This chain uses TRBV19 with TRBJ2-2, with TRBD2 identical over 7 bases. Trimming cost V 1 base and J 7 bases; bases outside gene matches: 9. The CDR3 is 16 amino acids. Germline V gene lookup returns CDR1 LNHDA and CDR2 SQIVND (reference sequence). CDR3 coding DNA: TGTGCCAGTAGTATAGTCAGCCTAGCGGCATTCGGGGAGCTGTTTTTT. This gives the protein CASSIVSLAAFGELFF.

The rearrangement joins TRBV19 to TRBJ1-6; D is ambiguous. The V end was cut by 7 bases, the J end by 0 bases, with 7 bases between. This CDR3 spans 14 amino acids. Germline V CDR1 and CDR2: LNHDA, SQIVND (reference sequence). DNA for the CDR3: TGTGCCAGTACTGGCGGCTCCTATAATTCACCCCTCCACTTT. It translates to CASTGGSYNSPLHF. The variable domain in full, completed from reference TRBV19 and TRBJ1-6, reads DGGITQSPKYLFRKEGQNVTLSCEQNLNHDAMYWYRQDPGQGLRLIYYSQIVNDFQKGDIAEGYSVSREKKESFPLTVTSAQKNPTAFYLCASTGGSYNSPLHFGNGTRLTVT.

This clone has a handful of counts. The chain couples TRBV7-6 to TRBJ1-1; D ambiguous. Germline CDR1 and CDR2: SGHVS and FNYEAQ. V lost 2 bases and J 1 base, leaving 5 bases between the germline ends. The CDR3 extends over 13 amino acids. Written as DNA, the CDR3 is TGTGCCAGCAGCTTACAGGAGAACACTGAAGCTTTCTTT. Protein product: CASSLQENTEAFF.

This rearrangement joins TRBV14 to TRBJ2-5, with D unclear. The germline V gene has CDR1 SGHDN and CDR2 FVKESK. The V gene lost 4 bases and the J gene lost 4 bases, with 19 bases spanning the gap. The CDR3 contains 16 residues. The CDR3 DNA is TGTGCCAGCAGCCCACGACATCCCTGGGCGCTAGAGACCCAGTACTTC. Its protein product is CASSPRHPWALETQYF.

The V and J genes are TRBV18 and TRBJ2-3, with 10 bases fitting TRBD1. The CDR3 loop spans 15 amino acids. J lost 4 bases, V lost 8 bases, and 9 bases had no gene match. The germline V gene encodes CDR1 KGHSH and CDR2 LQKENI. CDR3 region: CASRKGQGMADTQYF. Here the CDR3 DNA reads TGTGCCAGCCGGAAGGGACAGGGGATGGCAGATACGCAGTATTTT.

This chain connects TRBV18 to TRBJ1-3; the match to TRBD1 covers 8 bases. Germline V lookup: CDR1 KGHSH, CDR2 LQKENI. With V trimmed by 4 bases and J by 2 bases, 10 bases remained unmatched. The CDR3 length is 17 residues. This CDR3 reads CASSRTVPRGPGNTIYF. DNA for the CDR3: TGTGCCAGCTCACGAACGGTGCCCAGGGGGCCTGGAAACACCATATATTTT. Full variable domain (rest looked up from reference TRBV18 and TRBJ1-3): NAGVMQNPRHLVRRRGQEARLRCSPMKGHSHVYWYRQLPEEGLKFMVYLQKENIIDESGMPKERFSAEFPKEGPSILRIQQVVRGDSAAYFCASSRTVPRGPGNTIYFGEGSWLTVV.

The J gene is TRBJ1-1, the V gene TRBV19; D not resolved. From germline, CDR1 is LNHDA and CDR2 SQIVND (reference sequence). V dropped 4 bases and J dropped 0 bases, with 12 bases sitting between them. This CDR3 contains 15 residues. CDR3 nucleotides: TGTGCCAGTAGTAATTCTGGGCCCATGAACACTGAAGCTTTCTTT. This gives the protein CASSNSGPMNTEAFF.

V usage is TRBV27 and J usage is TRBJ2-5; possibly TRBD1 for D (6 bases). V gave up 2 bases and J gave up 5 bases, with 15 bases separating them. Germline assignment: CDR1 MNHEY and CDR2 SMNVEV (reference sequence). The CDR3 extends over 15 amino acids. This CDR3 reads CASSLTGRRGETQYF. The DNA for the CDR3 is TGTGCCAGCAGTTTAACCGGCCGAAGGGGGGAGACCCAGTACTTC.

J is TRBJ1-2 and V is TRBV15; D uncertain. The germline V gene encodes CDR1 LNHNV and CDR2 YYDKDF (reference sequence). Trimming stripped 1 base from V and 6 bases from J, with 9 bases between. This CDR3 comprises 13 residues. The CDR3 is CATSRGRTDGYTF. The CDR3 DNA reads TGTGCCACCAGCAGAGGGAGGACGGATGGCTACACCTTC.

V usage is TRBV3-1 (or the pseudogene TRBV3-2) and J usage is TRBJ2-2; 8 bases align to TRBD1. Unmatched junction bases numbered 10, after V lost 1 base and J lost 0 bases. This CDR3 spans 19 amino acids. CDR1 and CDR2 from the germline V gene are LGHDT and YNNKEL (reference sequence). The CDR3 here is CASSQAVARGRSNTGELFF. The CDR3 DNA sequence: TGTGCCAGCAGCCAAGCTGTGGCCAGGGGGCGGTCGAACACCGGGGAGCTGTTTTTT.